These T cell receptor beta chains were read from a single sample in a study of CD8 T cell repertoires and HIV-1 epitope variants. Clones were sequenced by immunoSEQ multiplex PCR, and TCRdb holds only the in-frame ones, with some missing. The sample records about 3,500 clones, under 80% being singletons. These receptors have no identified antigens. Sequencing used cultured CD8+ T cells derived from PBMCs. The receptors derive from a male donor with HIV. Each CDR3 is given with its conserved first and last residue. D genes are given only for firm matches. Size is omitted from some rows. Given values are once, few, many or a class for expanded clones.

j_gene	d_gene	v_gene	abundance	CDR3aa	CDR3nt
TRBJ1-5	.	TRBV6-1	.	CASSENAGLYSNQPQHF	TGTGCCAGCAGTGAGAACGCCGGACTTTATAGCAATCAGCCCCAGCATTTT
TRBJ2-3	.	TRBV19	.	CASSIGGSSTDTQYF	TGTGCCAGTAGTATAGGCGGGTCTAGCACAGATACGCAGTATTTT
TRBJ1-1	TRBD1	TRBV6-5	.	CASSYSAGGSEAFF	TGTGCCAGCAGTTACTCGGCAGGGGGCTCTGAAGCTTTCTTT
TRBJ1-1	.	TRBV15	.	CATSRDRGENTEAFF	TGTGCCACCAGCAGAGATCGGGGCGAGAACACTGAAGCTTTCTTT
TRBJ2-5	.	TRBV1	.	CTSSQPGPVEETQYF	TGCACCAGCAGCCAACCCGGGCCGGTGGAAGAGACCCAGTACTTC
TRBJ1-1	.	TRBV19	.	CASSIGEDMNTEAFF	TGTGCCAGTAGTATCGGGGAGGATATGAACACTGAAGCTTTCTTT
TRBJ2-5	TRBD1	TRBV5-4	.	CASSLGATGWVETQYF	TGTGCCAGCAGCTTGGGGGCGACAGGGTGGGTAGAGACCCAGTACTTC
TRBJ1-1	.	TRBV10-3	.	CAIAEGPANTEAFF	TGTGCCATCGCCGAAGGGCCAGCGAACACTGAAGCTTTCTTT
TRBJ1-1	.	TRBV4-3	.	CASSQYGTDEAFF	TGCGCCAGCAGCCAGTATGGGACGGATGAAGCTTTCTTT
TRBJ1-5	TRBD1	TRBV10-3	few	CAISQGQQNQPQHF	TGTGCCATCAGCCAGGGACAGCAGAATCAGCCCCAGCATTTT
TRBJ1-4	.	TRBV7-9	.	CASSQGGTNEKLFF	TGTGCCAGCAGCCAAGGGGGAACGAATGAAAAACTGTTTTTT
TRBJ2-7	TRBD2	TRBV10-1	.	CASSGDYFYEQYF	TGCGCCAGCAGTGGGGACTATTTTTACGAGCAGTACTTC
TRBJ2-4	.	TRBV4-2	once	CASSQDATGGRFNIQYF	TGTGCCAGCAGCCAAGATGCTACGGGGGGCCGCTTTAACATTCAGTACTTC
TRBJ2-1	.	TRBV7-8	.	CASSLTQGPSDEQFF	TGTGCCAGCAGCTTAACACAGGGCCCCTCGGATGAGCAGTTCTTC
TRBJ2-7	.	TRBV15	.	CATSRAPQNYEQYF	TGTGCCACCAGCAGAGCACCTCAGAACTACGAGCAGTACTTC
TRBJ2-1	TRBD2	TRBV30	.	CAWEHPGGPGEQFF	TGTGCCTGGGAGCACCCGGGGGGGCCGGGTGAGCAGTTCTTC
TRBJ2-2	.	TRBV29-1	.	CSVEDQEAGELFF	TGCAGCGTTGAAGACCAGGAGGCAGGGGAGCTGTTTTTT
TRBJ2-7	.	TRBV2	.	CASSEDVGDFHEQYF	TGTGCCAGCAGTGAAGATGTTGGCGACTTTCACGAGCAGTACTTC
TRBJ1-2	.	TRBV14	.	CASSHHSVRYGYTF	TGTGCCAGCAGCCACCACAGCGTACGCTATGGCTACACCTTC
TRBJ2-3	.	TRBV15	.	CATSNTLWLSGTDTQYF	TGTGCCACCAGCAATACCCTTTGGTTAAGTGGCACAGATACGCAGTATTTT
TRBJ2-7	.	TRBV28	.	CASRVRGHYEQYF	TGTGCCAGCAGGGTCAGGGGACACTACGAGCAGTACTTC
TRBJ2-1	.	TRBV7-2	.	CASSLGGENEQFF	TGTGCCAGCAGCTTAGGAGGAGAGAATGAGCAGTTCTTC
TRBJ2-1	.	TRBV6-1	.	CASSLENEQFF	TGTGCCAGCAGTCTCGAGAATGAGCAGTTCTTC
TRBJ2-3	.	TRBV7-9	.	CASSQLVTDTQYF	TGTGCCAGCAGCCAGTTGGTCACAGATACGCAGTATTTT
TRBJ2-1	.	TRBV7-8	.	CASSPGLASYNEQFF	TGTGCCAGCAGCCCTGGGTTGGCCTCCTACAATGAGCAGTTCTTC
TRBJ1-2	TRBD1	TRBV4-2	.	CASSQDGAGGGYGYTF	TGTGCCAGCAGCCAAGATGGGGCAGGGGGCGGTTATGGCTACACCTTC
TRBJ2-7	.	TRBV9	.	CASSEAISYEQYF	TGTGCCAGCAGCGAAGCTATCTCCTACGAGCAGTACTTC
TRBJ1-5	TRBD1	TRBV5-6	.	CASSFSGGGVQPQHF	TGTGCCAGCAGCTTTTCAGGGGGTGGTGTTCAGCCCCAGCATTTT
TRBJ2-7	.	TRBV7-6	.	CASSLAGGPGEQYF	TGTGCCAGCAGCTTAGCGGGAGGCCCTGGGGAGCAGTACTTC
TRBJ1-2	.	TRBV5-1	.	CASSLAGTDGYTF	TGCGCCAGCAGCTTGGCGGGGACGGACGGCTACACCTTC
TRBJ1-1	.	TRBV5-1	.	CASSWGDYTEAFF	TGCGCCAGCTCCTGGGGGGATTACACTGAAGCTTTCTTT
TRBJ2-1	TRBD2	TRBV7-9	.	CASIRAGGLYNEQFF	TGTGCCAGCATCCGAGCGGGAGGGCTATACAATGAGCAGTTCTTC
TRBJ1-1	.	TRBV6-1	few	CASRSGGVTEAFF	TGTGCCAGCAGGTCGGGGGGAGTCACTGAAGCTTTCTTT
TRBJ2-3	.	TRBV19	.	CASSIGYLATDTQYF	TGTGCCAGTAGTATTGGCTACCTCGCCACAGATACGCAGTATTTT
TRBJ1-5	TRBD1	TRBV7-8	.	CASSIADRAGQPQHF	TGTGCCAGCAGCATAGCCGACAGGGCGGGTCAGCCCCAGCATTTT
TRBJ1-2	.	TRBV23-1	few	CASSQWRLNYGYTF	TGCGCCAGCAGTCAATGGAGGCTTAACTATGGCTACACCTTC
TRBJ1-1	.	TRBV19	few	CASSDGAWGTEAFF	TGTGCCAGTTCCGACGGAGCCTGGGGCACTGAAGCTTTCTTT
TRBJ2-7	TRBD2	TRBV29-1	.	CSVSLSSGTEQYF	TGCAGCGTTTCCCTCTCTAGCGGGACCGAGCAGTACTTC
TRBJ2-3	TRBD1	TRBV28	.	CASSFGDRGQDPDTQYF	TGTGCCAGCAGTTTTGGGGACAGGGGGCAAGACCCAGATACGCAGTATTTT
TRBJ1-2	.	TRBV13	.	CASSSHPVDFNYGYTF	TGTGCCAGCAGCTCACACCCAGTTGACTTTAACTATGGCTACACCTTC
TRBJ1-2	.	TRBV7-9	.	CASSHAGVVGQDGYTF	TGTGCCAGCAGCCACGCCGGAGTGGTTGGGCAAGATGGCTACACCTTC
TRBJ2-1	TRBD2	TRBV5-4	.	CASSLALGGAGNEQFF	TGTGCCAGCAGCTTGGCTCTCGGGGGGGCCGGTAATGAGCAGTTCTTC
TRBJ2-7	TRBD2	TRBV6-5	few	CASSYNGGRAYEQYF	TGTGCCAGCAGTTATAATGGCGGGAGGGCCTACGAGCAGTACTTC
TRBJ2-7	TRBD1	TRBV5-6	medium-sized	CASSWQSTRGLYEQYF	TGTGCCAGCAGCTGGCAGTCGACCAGGGGGCTATACGAGCAGTACTTC
TRBJ1-2	TRBD1	TRBV4-3	.	CASSQATGAFYGYTF	TGCGCCAGCAGCCAAGCGACAGGGGCCTTCTATGGCTACACCTTC
TRBJ2-7	.	TRBV5-1	.	CASSLAPGPNYEQYF	TGCGCCAGCAGCTTGGCGCCAGGGCCGAACTACGAGCAGTACTTC
TRBJ2-1	.	TRBV6-5	.	CASSYLSVDEQFF	TGTGCCAGCAGTTATCTTTCCGTGGATGAGCAGTTCTTC
TRBJ2-7	.	TRBV23-1	.	CASSQSGDGAAIYEQYF	TGCGCCAGCAGTCAATCGGGGGACGGGGCAGCGATCTACGAGCAGTACTTC
TRBJ2-1	.	TRBV27	.	CASSPDGAPYNEQFF	TGTGCCAGCAGTCCGGACGGAGCCCCCTACAATGAGCAGTTCTTC
TRBJ2-1	.	TRBV7-2	.	CASSAFSSGEQFF	TGTGCCAGCAGCGCCTTCTCTTCCGGTGAGCAGTTCTTC
TRBJ1-5	.	TRBV5-8	few	CASSPQYYSNQPQHF	TGTGCCAGCAGCCCCCAGTACTATAGCAATCAGCCCCAGCATTTT
TRBJ2-2	.	TRBV5-4	few	CASSLGVAENTGELFF	TGTGCCAGCAGCTTGGGTGTAGCGGAGAACACCGGGGAGCTGTTTTTT
TRBJ1-4	.	TRBV7-6	.	CASSFSETNEKLFF	TGTGCCAGCAGCTTTAGTGAGACTAATGAAAAACTGTTTTTT
TRBJ1-6	TRBD1	TRBV19	.	CASSIGDRVTPLHF	TGTGCCAGTAGTATAGGTGACAGGGTCACACCCCTCCACTTT
TRBJ2-7	TRBD1	TRBV2	.	CATSQGDSYEQYF	TGTGCCACCTCGCAGGGGGACTCCTACGAGCAGTACTTC
TRBJ2-7	.	TRBV10-3	.	CAISTGTSEQYF	TGTGCCATCAGTACCGGGACATCCGAGCAGTACTTC
TRBJ1-1	.	TRBV6-5	.	CASSYSDSSVTEAFF	TGTGCCAGCAGTTACTCGGACAGTTCGGTCACTGAAGCTTTCTTT
TRBJ2-7	TRBD1	TRBV19	.	CATSQGASYEQYF	TGTGCCACCTCACAGGGGGCCTCCTACGAGCAGTACTTC
TRBJ2-5	.	TRBV7-9	.	CASSLGGGAGETQYF	TGTGCCAGCAGCTTAGGTGGGGGGGCAGGAGAGACCCAGTACTTC
TRBJ1-2	TRBD1	TRBV5-4	.	CASSLQGSNYGYTF	TGTGCCAGCAGTTTACAGGGGAGTAACTATGGCTACACCTTC